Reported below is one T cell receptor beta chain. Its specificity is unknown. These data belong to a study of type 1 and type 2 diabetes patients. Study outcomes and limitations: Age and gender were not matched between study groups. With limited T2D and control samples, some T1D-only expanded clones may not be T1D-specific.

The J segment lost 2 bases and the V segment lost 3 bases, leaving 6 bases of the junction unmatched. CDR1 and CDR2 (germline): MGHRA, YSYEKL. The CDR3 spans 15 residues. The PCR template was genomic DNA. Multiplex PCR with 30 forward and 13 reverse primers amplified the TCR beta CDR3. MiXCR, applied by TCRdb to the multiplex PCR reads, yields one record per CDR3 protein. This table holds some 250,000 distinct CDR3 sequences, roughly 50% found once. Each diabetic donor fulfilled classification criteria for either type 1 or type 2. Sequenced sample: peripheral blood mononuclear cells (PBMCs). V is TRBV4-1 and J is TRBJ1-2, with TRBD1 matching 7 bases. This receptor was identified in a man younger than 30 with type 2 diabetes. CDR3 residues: CASSHPPRGNYGYTF. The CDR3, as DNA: TGCGCCAGCAGCCACCCTCCCAGGGGGAACTATGGCTACACCTTC.